The 13 T cell receptor beta chains given below trace back to one sample, sequenced in a study of blood T cell repertoires in COVID-19. Some clones are missing from TCRdb's copy, which holds only in-frame ones; the method was immunoSEQ multiplex PCR. The table shows approximately 5,800 clones, with 70% to 85% occurring only once. The sample was peripheral blood. The receptors were gathered from a human donor with active COVID-19. The donor label of this sample is uncertain.

This clone was observed a few times. The gene calls are TRBV19 and TRBJ2-2; TRBD1 agrees at 11 bases. The germline CDR1 and CDR2 sequences are LNHDA and SQIVND (reference sequence). Germline trimming cut 7 bases from V and 7 bases from J; bases unmatched to any gene: 8. This CDR3 region has 15 residues. CDR3 loop: CASIQGQGAIGELFF. CDR3 nucleotides: TGTGCCAGTATTCAAGGACAGGGGGCGATCGGGGAGCTGTTTTTT.

This clone was seen just once. This chain uses TRBV9 with TRBJ2-1; TRBD1 agrees at 7 bases. The CDR3 consists of 17 residues. The germline CDR1 and CDR2 sequences are SGDLS and YYNGEE. V was pared by 3 bases and J by 0 bases, with 9 bases of the junction left unmatched. This chain's CDR3 is CASSAPRGSTSYNEQFF. The CDR3 DNA reads as TGTGCCAGCAGCGCTCCCAGGGGGTCGACCTCCTACAATGAGCAGTTCTTC.

The chain links TRBV4-2 to TRBJ2-7; 10 bases map to TRBD2. The V gene end was trimmed by 3 bases and the J gene end by 4 bases; junction bases not matched to a gene: 12. Looked up from germline, CDR1 is LGHNA and CDR2 is YNFKEQ. This CDR3 spans 17 amino acids. Here the CDR3 reads CASSQHRLAGAGYEQYF. CDR3 sequence (DNA): TGTGCCAGCAGCCAGCACCGCCTAGCGGGAGCCGGGTACGAGCAGTACTTC.

The rearrangement uses TRBV30 and TRBJ1-2; D is possibly TRBD1 (6 bases). Germline CDR1 GTSNPN, CDR2 SVGIG (reference sequence). CDR3 length: 13 residues. V dropped 2 bases and J dropped 8 bases, with 15 bases sitting between them. The CDR3 DNA reads as TGTGCCTGGAGTACGGCACAGGGCGCGGGCTACACCTTC. Protein: CAWSTAQGAGYTF.

The chain has TRBV4-3 and TRBJ2-1; 9 bases fit TRBD1. CDR1 and CDR2 (germline): LGHNA, YSLEER. The CDR3 extends over 16 amino acids. Losses at the gene ends were 0 bases for V and 4 bases for J; bases not matched to a gene: 4. The CDR3, as DNA: TGCGCCAGCAGCCAAGAGGGGGACAGGGTATACAATGAGCAGTTCTTC. It yields the protein CASSQEGDRVYNEQFF.

The chain uses TRBV9 and TRBJ1-6, with D possibly TRBD1 on 5 matching bases. The CDR3 is 16 residues long. V lost 2 bases and J 7 bases, leaving 16 bases between the germline ends. The germline gives CDR1 SGDLS, CDR2 YYNGEE. CDR3 amino acids: CASSVQTDPLNSPLHF. CDR3 bases: TGTGCCAGCAGCGTCCAGACAGACCCCTTAAATTCACCCCTCCACTTT.

This rearrangement joins TRBV11-3 to TRBJ2-2, with 7 positions matching TRBD1. CDR1 is SGHNT and CDR2 is YENEEA in the germline V gene. This CDR3 has 15 residues. The J segment lost 4 bases and the V segment lost 3 bases, leaving 5 bases of the junction unmatched. The CDR3 loop is CASSFSAGGTGELFF. CDR3 DNA sequence: TGTGCCAGCAGCTTTTCGGCAGGGGGCACCGGGGAGCTGTTTTTT.

V usage is TRBV6-5 and J usage is TRBJ2-1; the D gene is possibly TRBD2 (7 bases). The V gene lost 6 bases and the J gene lost 4 bases, with 16 bases spanning the gap. Germline V gene lookup returns CDR1 MNHEY and CDR2 SVGAGI. The CDR3 totals 15 residues. The CDR3 spells CASSRGGPFYNEQFF. Written as DNA, the CDR3 is TGTGCCAGCAGCCGCGGGGGCCCCTTTTACAATGAGCAGTTCTTC.

CDR3 bases: TGTGCCAGCAGTGACTCGGAGGGGAGCTTGCCCCGAAATGGCTACACCTTC. Amino acid sequence: CASSDSEGSLPRNGYTF. The rearrangement uses TRBV6-4 and TRBJ1-2; maybe TRBD1 (5 bases). Trimming took off 0 bases at V and 6 bases at J, with 20 bases between the two ends. This CDR3 comprises 17 residues. Germline V gives CDR1 MRHNA, CDR2 SNTAGT.

The genes are TRBV6-2 or TRBV6-3 and TRBJ2-1; the match to TRBD2 covers 10 bases. Unmatched junction bases numbered 6, after V lost 0 bases and J lost 4 bases. CDR3 length equals 17 residues. CDR1 and CDR2 (germline): MNHEY, SVGEGT. CDR3 amino acids: CASSYSPLAGVYNEQFF. The DNA for the CDR3 is TGTGCCAGCAGTTACTCGCCTCTAGCGGGGGTATACAATGAGCAGTTCTTC.

This clone was seen just once. The genes are TRBV4-1 and TRBJ2-2; no definite D call. V gave up 3 bases and J gave up 9 bases, with 17 bases separating them. Germline V gives CDR1 MGHRA, CDR2 YSYEKL. The CDR3 extends over 15 amino acids. CDR3 sequence reads: CASSQGEAYDRELFF. The DNA of the CDR3 is TGCGCCAGCAGCCAGGGTGAGGCGTATGACCGGGAGCTGTTTTTT.

V and J are TRBV10-2 and TRBJ2-1; 8 bases are a match to TRBD1. The CDR3 totals 16 residues. The junction had 13 bases not matched to a gene; V was cut back by 7 bases and J by 5 bases. Germline V gene sequence: CDR1 WSHSY, CDR2 SAAADI. CDR3 residues: CASKLYRDRKDNEQFF. CDR3 nucleotides: TGCGCCAGCAAACTATATCGGGACAGGAAAGACAATGAGCAGTTCTTC.

V usage is TRBV5-1 and J usage is TRBJ1-1; 8 bases are shared with TRBD1. Losses at the gene ends were 4 bases for V and 0 bases for J; bases not matched to a gene: 8. CDR1 is SGHRS, CDR2 YFSETQ, per germline. CDR3 length: 16 residues. The CDR3 DNA is TGCGCCAGCAGCACAGACAGGGGAAGAATGAACACTGAAGCTTTCTTT. Amino acids: CASSTDRGRMNTEAFF.